Presented here are 16 T cell receptor beta chains from one specimen sequenced in a study of naive and memory T cell subsets. Both TRBC1 and TRBC2 were covered by a beta constant-region primer of two equimolar oligonucleotides. One entry per CDR3 protein results from TCRdb running MiXCR on the UMI-ligation and nested PCR reads. Here the sample spans some 87,000 distinct CDR3 sequences, 7% being singletons. Specimen: central memory CD4+ T cells from blood. Receptors originate from a human donor in good health.

The sample holds a few counts of this clonotype. V and J are TRBV6-2 or TRBV6-3 and TRBJ1-2, with 8 positions matching TRBD1. The V and J ends lost 5 bases and 2 bases, in that order; junction bases with no gene match: 7. Germline CDR1 and CDR2: MNHEY and SVGEGT. The CDR3 contains 15 residues. The CDR3 coding sequence is TGTGCCAGCAGTCACCGAGGACAGGGAAACTATGGCTACACCTTC. Protein sequence: CASSHRGQGNYGYTF.

This chain connects TRBV29-1 to TRBJ1-5; a weak D match, TRBD1 (5 bases). Germline V gene data show CDR1 as SQVTM and CDR2 as ANQGSEA. V lost 5 bases, J lost 6 bases, and 11 bases lay in between. The CDR3 spans 12 residues. The CDR3 coding sequence is TGCAGCGTTTCTGAGGGGATTCAGCCCCAGCATTTT. It yields the protein CSVSEGIQPQHF.

This clonotype has only a few counts. This chain connects TRBV30 to TRBJ1-2; D is ambiguous. Germline values: CDR1 GTSNPN, CDR2 SVGIG (reference sequence). V was cut by 4 bases and J by 6 bases, with 18 bases left in between. This CDR3 has 14 amino acids. CDR3 loop: CAWITLRVLDGYTF. CDR3 nucleotide sequence: TGTGCCTGGATAACATTGCGGGTGTTGGATGGCTACACCTTC. The complete variable domain, with remaining parts taken from reference TRBV30 and TRBJ1-2, reads SQTIHQWPATLVQPVGSPLSLECTVEGTSNPNLYWYRQAAGRGLQLLFYSVGIGQISSEVPQNLSASRPQDRQFILSSKKLLLSDSGFYLCAWITLRVLDGYTFGSGTRLTVV.

This clonotype occurred many times. The chain recombines TRBV20-1 with TRBJ1-1, with 8 bases matching TRBD1. V was pared by 0 bases and J by 8 bases, with 11 bases of the junction left unmatched. Germline values: CDR1 DFQATT, CDR2 SNEGSKA (reference sequence). The CDR3 has 15 amino acids. The CDR3 DNA sequence: TGCAGTGCTAGAGACCGGACAGGGTCGGTGGGAGAAGCTTTCTTT. Its translation: CSARDRTGSVGEAFF.

This clonotype was seen a single time. The CDR3 sequence is CASTLQGDLIASYGYTF. CDR3 DNA sequence: TGTGCCAGCACCCTACAGGGGGACCTTATCGCGTCCTATGGCTACACCTTC. The genes are TRBV7-9 and TRBJ1-2; 8 nucleotides align to TRBD1. CDR1 and CDR2 (germline): SEHNR, FQNEAQ (reference sequence). The CDR3 totals 17 residues. Germline trimming cut 7 bases from V and 4 bases from J; bases unmatched to any gene: 17.

This clonotype was picked up a small number of times. This chain joins TRBV28 and TRBJ2-5, with D possibly TRBD2 on 5 matching bases. Germline loops: CDR1 MDHEN, CDR2 SYDVKM. The CDR3 runs 11 residues. V lost 5 bases, J lost 8 bases, and 9 bases lay in between. CDR3 sequence reads: CASSGGATQYF. For the CDR3, the DNA is TGTGCCAGCAGTGGAGGAGCTACCCAGTACTTC.

The chain employs TRBV19 and TRBJ2-7; D is unclear. The CDR3 spans 14 residues. Germline CDR1 reads LNHDA; CDR2 reads SQIVND (reference sequence). V dropped 3 bases and J dropped 2 bases, with 11 bases sitting between them. The CDR3 DNA reads TGTGCCAGTAGTATGAAACCCGGGCCCTACGAGCAGTACTTC. Translation: CASSMKPGPYEQYF. The complete variable domain, with remaining parts taken from reference TRBV19 and TRBJ2-7, reads DGGITQSPKYLFRKEGQNVTLSCEQNLNHDAMYWYRQDPGQGLRLIYYSQIVNDFQKGDIAEGYSVSREKKESFPLTVTSAQKNPTAFYLCASSMKPGPYEQYFGPGTRLTVT.

This clonotype was counted at least ten times. V usage is TRBV6-6 and J usage is TRBJ1-5; a possible D gene is TRBD1 (5 bases). This CDR3 contains 17 residues. CDR1 is MNHNY, CDR2 SVGAGI, per germline (reference sequence). The germline V and J ends were trimmed by 4 bases and 6 bases, with 22 bases remaining between them. The CDR3, as DNA: TGTGCCAGCAGTTCCACCGCCGGGACGGACGTTCGTCAGCCCCAGCATTTT. Protein sequence: CASSSTAGTDVRQPQHF.

The V and J genes are TRBV6-1 and TRBJ2-1; no clear D. Germline CDR1 is MNHNS and CDR2 is SASEGT. V lost 7 bases and J 4 bases, leaving 14 bases between the germline ends. The length of the CDR3 is 14 residues. This CDR3 reads CASILLIGYNEQFF. The CDR3, as DNA: TGTGCCAGCATTTTACTCATCGGATACAATGAGCAGTTCTTC.

The V gene is TRBV4-3, the J gene TRBJ2-5; 9 bases are a match to TRBD2. The CDR3 contains 16 residues. J was trimmed by 4 bases and V by 0 bases; bases with no gene match: 6. Per germline, CDR1 LGHNA and CDR2 YSLEER. The DNA of the CDR3 is TGCGCCAGCAGCCAAGATTCCCTAGCGGGACGAGAGACCCAGTACTTC. This translates into CASSQDSLAGRETQYF.

The gene calls are TRBV3-1 and TRBJ1-4, with TRBD1 as a possible D gene (5 bases). Trimming cost V 1 base and J 7 bases, with 16 bases left between them. From germline, CDR1 is LGHDT and CDR2 YNNKEL (reference sequence). This CDR3 contains 16 residues. CDR3 sequence (DNA): TGTGCCAGCAGCCAAGGGGGGGGGACGGCAGTTGAAAAACTGTTTTTT. As protein: CASSQGGGTAVEKLFF.

This clonotype was observed a handful of times. CDR3 coding DNA: TGTGCCAGCAGCCAACAGGGTGTTCACTACAATGAGCAGTTCTTC. Translating gives CASSQQGVHYNEQFF. This chain uses TRBV3-1 with TRBJ2-1; tentatively, D is TRBD1 (5 bases). This CDR3 is 15 amino acids long. Germline values: CDR1 LGHDT, CDR2 YNNKEL (reference sequence). The V end was cut by 2 bases, the J end by 3 bases, with 11 bases between.

This clonotype was seen at least ten times. The V call is TRBV20-1, the J call TRBJ2-4; 8 nucleotides agree with TRBD1. V lost 6 bases to trimming and J lost 1 base; unmatched junction nucleotides: 17. CDR3 size: 18 residues. Germline V gene sequence: CDR1 DFQATT, CDR2 SNEGSKA (reference sequence). The CDR3 DNA is TGCAGTGCCAACTCCGGGACAGGCAAGGGTTTTGCCAAAAACATTCAGTACTTC. Protein product: CSANSGTGKGFAKNIQYF.

This chain links TRBV7-2 with TRBJ2-3; 12 bases map to TRBD2. Germline-derived CDR1 and CDR2 are SGHTA and FQGNSA. CDR3 length: 16 amino acids. V dropped 1 base and J dropped 8; count of bases not matched to a gene: 7. The CDR3: CASSLGTSGGQGTQYF. In nucleotides, the CDR3 is TGTGCCAGCAGCTTAGGCACTAGCGGGGGGCAAGGTACGCAGTATTTT.

This clonotype was observed many times. The rearrangement joins TRBV29-1 to TRBJ2-7; 11 nucleotides agree with TRBD1. CDR1 is SQVTM, CDR2 ANQGSEA, per germline. The CDR3 is made up of 15 amino acids. V lost 3 bases to trimming and J lost 8 bases; unmatched junction nucleotides: 12. The DNA for the CDR3 is TGCAGCGTTGATTGGGCGGGACAGGGGGTAAGGAAGCAGTACTTC. Translation gives CSVDWAGQGVRKQYF.

This clonotype was counted at least ten times. V is TRBV29-1 and J is TRBJ2-1; D is ambiguous. The germline V gene has CDR1 SQVTM and CDR2 ANQGSEA. CDR3 length: 12 amino acids. V was cut by 4 bases and J by 6 bases, with 10 bases left in between. Here the CDR3 reads CSVVRSSNEQFF. For the CDR3, the DNA is TGCAGCGTTGTCCGCAGTTCCAATGAGCAGTTCTTC.